This T cell receptor (beta chain) was recorded in a study of CD4 T cell repertoires in COVID-19. Study-wide findings and caveats: SARS-CoV and/or HKU1 spike cultures shared between about 6.5 and 25% of SARS-CoV-2 clonotypes.

Regarding this clone: Its specificity is not known.

Germline V gene data show CDR1 as MNHEY and CDR2 as SVGAGI. There are 16 residues in the CDR3. V shed 3 bases and J 14 bases; nucleotides not matched to a gene: 13. This table comes from immunoSEQ multiplex PCR, and its TCRdb copy is limited to in-frame clones, with some not included. This table holds 7,000 to 8,500 clones, around 84% found once. These memory T cells were uncultured and sequenced directly after ex vivo isolation. The chain recombines TRBV6-5 with TRBJ1-6, with TRBD1 identical over 10 bases. The sequenced sample was effector memory CD4+ T cells from blood, obtained before the COVID-19 pandemic. The sequence came from a human donor who had COVID-19. The CDR3 spells CASSYSRTGGLGALHF. The CDR3 region has the DNA TGTGCCAGCAGTTATTCCCGGACAGGGGGGTTGGGGGCCCTCCACTTT.